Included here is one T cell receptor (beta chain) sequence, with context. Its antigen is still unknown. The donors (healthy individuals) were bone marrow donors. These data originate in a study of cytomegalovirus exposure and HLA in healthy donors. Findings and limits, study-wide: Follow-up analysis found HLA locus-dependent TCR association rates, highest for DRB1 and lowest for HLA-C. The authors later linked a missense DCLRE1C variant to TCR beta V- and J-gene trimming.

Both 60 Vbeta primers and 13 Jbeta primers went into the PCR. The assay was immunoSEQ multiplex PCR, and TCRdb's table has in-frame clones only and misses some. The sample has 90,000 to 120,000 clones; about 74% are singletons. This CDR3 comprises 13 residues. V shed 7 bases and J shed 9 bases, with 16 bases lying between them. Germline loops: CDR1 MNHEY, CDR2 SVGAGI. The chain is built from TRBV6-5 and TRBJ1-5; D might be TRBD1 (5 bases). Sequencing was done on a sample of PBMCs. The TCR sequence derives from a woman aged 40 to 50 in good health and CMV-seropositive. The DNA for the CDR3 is TGTGCCAGCACCGACGGGGGTACTGGGCCCCAGCATTTT. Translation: CASTDGGTGPQHF.